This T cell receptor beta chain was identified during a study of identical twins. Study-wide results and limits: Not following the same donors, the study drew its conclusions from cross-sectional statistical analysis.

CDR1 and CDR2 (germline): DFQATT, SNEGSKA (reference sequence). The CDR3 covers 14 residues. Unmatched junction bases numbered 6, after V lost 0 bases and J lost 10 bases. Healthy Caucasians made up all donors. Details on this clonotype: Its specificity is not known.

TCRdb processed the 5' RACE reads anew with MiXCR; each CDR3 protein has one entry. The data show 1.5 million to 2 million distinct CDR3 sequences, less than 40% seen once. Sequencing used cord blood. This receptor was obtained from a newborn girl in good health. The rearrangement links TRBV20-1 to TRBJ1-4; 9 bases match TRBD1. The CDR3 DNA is TGCAGTGCTAGAGATCGGAGGACAGGGGCAAAACTGTTTTTT. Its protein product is CSARDRRTGAKLFF.